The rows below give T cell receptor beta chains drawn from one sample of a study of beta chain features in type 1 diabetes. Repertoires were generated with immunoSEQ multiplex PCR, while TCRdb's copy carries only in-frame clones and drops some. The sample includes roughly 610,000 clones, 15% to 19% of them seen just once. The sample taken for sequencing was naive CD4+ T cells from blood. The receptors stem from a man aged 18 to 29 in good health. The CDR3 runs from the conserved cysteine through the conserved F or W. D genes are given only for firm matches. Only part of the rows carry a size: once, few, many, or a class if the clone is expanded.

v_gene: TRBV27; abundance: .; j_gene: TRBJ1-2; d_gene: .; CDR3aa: CASSLAGYSGYTF; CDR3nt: TGTGCCAGCAGTTTGGCGGGGTACTCGGGCTACACCTTC
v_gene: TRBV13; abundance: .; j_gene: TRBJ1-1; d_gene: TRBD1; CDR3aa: CASSGLKPTGLYTEAFF; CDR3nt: TGTGCCAGCAGCGGCCTTAAACCGACAGGGCTTTACACTGAAGCTTTCTTT
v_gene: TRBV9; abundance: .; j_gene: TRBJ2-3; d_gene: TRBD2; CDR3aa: CASSAGTSGEGILAYF; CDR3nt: TGTGCCAGCAGCGCCGGGACTAGCGGGGAGGGGATCCTCGCCTATTTT
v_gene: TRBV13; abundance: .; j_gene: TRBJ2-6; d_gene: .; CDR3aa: CASSTKSGANVLTF; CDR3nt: TGTGCCAGCAGCACGAAGTCTGGGGCCAACGTCCTGACTTTC
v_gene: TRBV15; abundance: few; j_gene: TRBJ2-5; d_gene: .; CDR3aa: CATSREAGQETQYF; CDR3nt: TGTGCCACCAGCAGAGAGGCAGGGCAAGAGACCCAGTACTTC
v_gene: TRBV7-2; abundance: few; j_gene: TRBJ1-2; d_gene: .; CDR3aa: CASSLARGAYGYTF; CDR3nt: TGTGCCAGCAGCTTAGCGAGGGGCGCCTATGGCTACACCTTC
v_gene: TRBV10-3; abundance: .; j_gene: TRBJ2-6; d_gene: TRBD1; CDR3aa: CAIRTGQGSGANVLTF; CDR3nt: TGTGCCATCAGAACTGGACAGGGCTCCGGGGCCAACGTCCTGACTTTC
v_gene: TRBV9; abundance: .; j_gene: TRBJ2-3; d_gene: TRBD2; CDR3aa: CASSVLAGGPGDTQYF; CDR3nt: TGTGCCAGCAGCGTATTAGCGGGGGGGCCAGGGGATACGCAGTATTTT
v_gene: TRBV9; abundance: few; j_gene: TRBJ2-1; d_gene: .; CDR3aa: CASSSGRYNEQFF; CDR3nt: TGTGCCAGCAGTTCTGGACGCTACAATGAGCAGTTCTTC
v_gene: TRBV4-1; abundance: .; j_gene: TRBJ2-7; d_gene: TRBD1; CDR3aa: CASSPPDRAIIEQYF; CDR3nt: TGCGCCAGCAGCCCGCCGGACAGGGCGATTATCGAGCAGTACTTC
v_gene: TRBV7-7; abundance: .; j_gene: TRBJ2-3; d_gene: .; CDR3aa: CASSLSVATGTQYF; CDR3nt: TGTGCTAGCAGCTTAAGTGTTGCGACCGGTACGCAGTATTTT
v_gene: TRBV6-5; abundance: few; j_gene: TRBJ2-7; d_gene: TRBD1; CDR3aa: CASSRQGTGLYEQYF; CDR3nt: TGTGCCAGCAGCCGTCAAGGGACAGGGCTCTACGAGCAGTACTTC
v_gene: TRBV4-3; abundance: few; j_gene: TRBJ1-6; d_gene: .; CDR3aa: CASSQDGTNSPLHF; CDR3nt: TGCGCCAGCAGCCAAGATGGTACGAATTCACCCCTCCACTTT
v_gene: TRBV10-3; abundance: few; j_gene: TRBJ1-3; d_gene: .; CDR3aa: CAISVEGNTIYF; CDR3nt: TGTGCCATCAGTGTCGAGGGAAACACCATATATTTT
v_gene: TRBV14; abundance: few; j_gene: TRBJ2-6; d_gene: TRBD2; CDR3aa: CASSRLAGLSGANVLTF; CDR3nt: TGTGCCAGCAGCCGACTAGCGGGGCTCTCTGGGGCCAACGTCCTGACTTTC
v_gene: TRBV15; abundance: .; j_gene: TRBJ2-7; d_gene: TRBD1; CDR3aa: CATSRDDRGLYEQYF; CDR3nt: TGTGCCACCAGCAGAGACGACAGGGGTCTCTACGAGCAGTACTTC
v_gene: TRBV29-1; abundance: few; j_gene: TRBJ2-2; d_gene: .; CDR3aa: CSVEEAGTNTGELFF; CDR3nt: TGCAGCGTTGAAGAGGCGGGTACGAACACCGGGGAGCTGTTTTTT
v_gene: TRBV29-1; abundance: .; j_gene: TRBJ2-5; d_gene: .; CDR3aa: CSVGLLGLKETQYF; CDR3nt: TGCAGCGTGGGGTTGTTAGGTTTAAAAGAGACCCAGTACTTC
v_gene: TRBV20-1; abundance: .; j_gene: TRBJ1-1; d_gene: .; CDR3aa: CSARQREAFF; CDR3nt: TGCAGTGCTAGACAAAGGGAAGCTTTCTTT